This T cell receptor beta chain emerged from a study of OX40 agonist ivuxolimab in advanced cancers. Generated by immunoSEQ multiplex PCR, the TCRdb table keeps only in-frame clones and is missing some. The data contain roughly 62,000 clones, 92% of them singletons. This CDR3 is 13 amino acids long. Germline CDR1 SGHRS, CDR2 YFSETQ. The V and J ends lost 4 bases and 1 base respectively, with 6 bases between them. The source was CD4+ or CD8+ T cells sorted from blood, collected in a trial of the OX40 agonist ivuxolimab. The sequence came from an adult with an advanced solid tumor such as melanoma, head and neck, liver or kidney cancer. This chain connects TRBV5-1 to TRBJ1-3; D call uncertain. As DNA, the CDR3 is TGCGCCAGCAGCCTCCTTTCTGGAAACACCATATATTTT. It specifies CASSLLSGNTIYF.